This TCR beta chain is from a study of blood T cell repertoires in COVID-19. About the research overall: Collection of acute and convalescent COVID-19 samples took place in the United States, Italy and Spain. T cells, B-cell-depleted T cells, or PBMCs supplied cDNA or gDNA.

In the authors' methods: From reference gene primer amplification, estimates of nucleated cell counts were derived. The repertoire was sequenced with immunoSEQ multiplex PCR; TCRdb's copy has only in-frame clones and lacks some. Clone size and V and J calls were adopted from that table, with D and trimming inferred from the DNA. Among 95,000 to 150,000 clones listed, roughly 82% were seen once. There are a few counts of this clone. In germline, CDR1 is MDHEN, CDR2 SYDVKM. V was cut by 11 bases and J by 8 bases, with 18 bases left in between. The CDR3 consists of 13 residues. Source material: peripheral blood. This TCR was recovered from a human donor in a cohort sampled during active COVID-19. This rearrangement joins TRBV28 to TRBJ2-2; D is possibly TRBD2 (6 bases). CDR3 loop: CASQPAGLGELFF. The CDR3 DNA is TGTGCCTCCCAACCGGCGGGGCTAGGGGAGCTGTTTTTT.